This T cell receptor (beta chain) was sequenced in a study of control samples from healthy donors and cancer patients. The germline CDR1 and CDR2 sequences are SGHVS and FQNEAQ. V lost 1 base and J 0 bases, leaving 9 bases between the germline ends. This CDR3 is 15 amino acids long. A single count supports this clone. Profiled with immunoSEQ multiplex PCR; TCRdb holds only in-frame clones, not every one. The data hold fewer than 100,000 clones, with almost 85% observed a single time. The source of this sequence is a man aged 55 to 69 in good health. Sequencing was carried out using blood. This chain links TRBV7-8 with TRBJ2-5; D is perhaps TRBD1 or TRBD2 (5 bases each). CDR3 DNA: TGTGCCAGCAGCTTAGTTGGGGGAAACCAAGAGACCCAGTACTTC. Translating it yields CASSLVGGNQETQYF.